This is a list of T cell receptor beta chains from one sample in a study of CD8+ T cells in alopecia areata. Data came from immunoSEQ multiplex PCR; TCRdb stores just in-frame clones and leaves some out. The sample has about 140,000 clones, roughly half seen once; the top ten hold less than 1%. The source was CD4+ T cells sorted from blood, collected at week 0. The receptors were gathered from a human donor with alopecia areata. The CDR3 runs from the conserved cysteine through the conserved F or W. D genes are given only for firm matches. Size values are once, few and many counts, or a class for expanded clones, and some rows have none.

v_gene: TRBV10-3
j_gene: TRBJ2-3
d_gene: TRBD1
abundance: -
CDR3nt: TGTGCCATCAGAGGGACAGGGAAAGGGGATACGCAGTATTTT
CDR3aa: CAIRGTGKGDTQYF

v_gene: TRBV7-2
j_gene: TRBJ1-2
d_gene: TRBD1
abundance: -
CDR3nt: TGTGCCAGCAGCTTTCGACAGGGTGATGGCTACACCTTC
CDR3aa: CASSFRQGDGYTF

v_gene: TRBV6-1
j_gene: TRBJ2-7
d_gene: -
abundance: -
CDR3nt: TGTGCCAGCTCCTCTTCGGGCCCCCACGAGCAGTACTTC
CDR3aa: CASSSSGPHEQYF

v_gene: TRBV19
j_gene: TRBJ2-1
d_gene: -
abundance: many
CDR3nt: TGTGCCAGTAGTATGAATGGTCAGGGGTGGGATGAGCAGTTCTTC
CDR3aa: CASSMNGQGWDEQFF

v_gene: TRBV9
j_gene: TRBJ1-5
d_gene: -
abundance: -
CDR3nt: TGTGCCAGCAGCTCAGCGATTGGGCCCCAGCATTTT
CDR3aa: CASSSAIGPQHF

v_gene: TRBV23-1
j_gene: TRBJ2-7
d_gene: -
abundance: -
CDR3nt: TGCGCCGGTTACGAGCAGTACTTC
CDR3aa: CAGYEQYF

v_gene: TRBV7-9
j_gene: TRBJ2-1
d_gene: -
abundance: many
CDR3nt: TGTGCCAGCAGCTTAGACACCTACAATGAGCAGTTCTTC
CDR3aa: CASSLDTYNEQFF

v_gene: TRBV29-1
j_gene: TRBJ2-3
d_gene: TRBD1
abundance: -
CDR3nt: TGCAGCGGAGGACAGGGGACGGATACGCAGTATTTT
CDR3aa: CSGGQGTDTQYF

v_gene: TRBV7-9
j_gene: TRBJ1-4
d_gene: -
abundance: -
CDR3nt: TGTGCCAGCAGCGATTTGGGGGACGAAAAACTGTTTTTT
CDR3aa: CASSDLGDEKLFF

v_gene: TRBV23-1
j_gene: TRBJ2-7
d_gene: -
abundance: -
CDR3nt: TGCGCCAGCAGTCAAGGTCCAGAAACCTACGAGCAGTACTTC
CDR3aa: CASSQGPETYEQYF

v_gene: TRBV5-1
j_gene: TRBJ2-2
d_gene: TRBD2
abundance: -
CDR3nt: TGCGCCAGCAGCTTTAGCGGGGCCCCGAACACCGGGGAGCTGTTTTTT
CDR3aa: CASSFSGAPNTGELFF

v_gene: TRBV5-8
j_gene: TRBJ2-1
d_gene: TRBD2
abundance: -
CDR3nt: TGTGCCAGCAGCCCGTGGGGAGGGCACTCCTACAATGAGCAGTTCTTC
CDR3aa: CASSPWGGHSYNEQFF

v_gene: TRBV7-9
j_gene: TRBJ1-1
d_gene: -
abundance: few
CDR3nt: TGTGCCAGCAGCTCGAAGGCTGAAGCTTTCTTT
CDR3aa: CASSSKAEAFF

v_gene: TRBV29-1
j_gene: TRBJ2-7
d_gene: -
abundance: few
CDR3nt: TGCAGCGTTGTGACAGAAGGGCGGAACGAGCAGTACTTC
CDR3aa: CSVVTEGRNEQYF

v_gene: TRBV6-6
j_gene: TRBJ2-7
d_gene: -
abundance: -
CDR3nt: TGTGCCAGCAGCCCTCTCTACGAGCAGTACTTC
CDR3aa: CASSPLYEQYF

v_gene: TRBV29-1
j_gene: TRBJ2-1
d_gene: -
abundance: once
CDR3nt: TGCAGCGTTGACCGGGGGTACAATGAGCAGTTCTTC
CDR3aa: CSVDRGYNEQFF

v_gene: TRBV30
j_gene: TRBJ2-2
d_gene: TRBD2
abundance: once
CDR3nt: TGTGCCTGGAGGATAAACCCTATAGCGGGAGGGCCGAACGGGGAGCTGTTTTTT
CDR3aa: CAWRINPIAGGPNGELFF